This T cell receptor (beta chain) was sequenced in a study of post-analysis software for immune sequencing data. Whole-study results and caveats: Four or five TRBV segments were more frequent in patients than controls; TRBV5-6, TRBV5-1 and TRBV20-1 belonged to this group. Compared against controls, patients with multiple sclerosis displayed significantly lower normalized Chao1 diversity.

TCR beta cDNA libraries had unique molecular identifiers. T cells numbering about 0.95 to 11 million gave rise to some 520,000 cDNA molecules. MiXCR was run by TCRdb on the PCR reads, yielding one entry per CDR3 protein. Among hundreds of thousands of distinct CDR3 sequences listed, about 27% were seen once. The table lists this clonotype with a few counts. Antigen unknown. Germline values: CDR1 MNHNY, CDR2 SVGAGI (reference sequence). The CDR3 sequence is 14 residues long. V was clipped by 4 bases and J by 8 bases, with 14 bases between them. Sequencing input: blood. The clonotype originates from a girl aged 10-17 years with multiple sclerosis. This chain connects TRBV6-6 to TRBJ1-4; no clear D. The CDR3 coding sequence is TGTGCCAGCAGTTGGCGTTCTCCGGGAGAAAAACTGTTTTTT. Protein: CASSWRSPGEKLFF.